This record covers a single TCR beta chain. A read error likely explains this, since a far larger clone differs by one base. The repertoire was sequenced with immunoSEQ multiplex PCR; TCRdb's copy has only in-frame clones and lacks some. The table lists around 200,000 clones, roughly 85% of them singletons. The data were taken from a study of blood T cell repertoires in COVID-19. Study-level background: PBMCs, B-cell-depleted T cells, or T cells were the source of the cDNA or gDNA that made up the material.

V was clipped by 6 bases and J by 3 bases; unmatched bases: 3. Germline CDR1 LGHDT, CDR2 YNNKEL (reference sequence). CDR3 length: 13 residues. The receptor was derived from a man aged 40-50 years who had recovered from COVID-19. Specimen: PBMCs or T cells enriched from blood (not recorded which). This rearrangement joins TRBV3-1 (or the pseudogene TRBV3-2) to TRBJ1-1; 8 bases are shared with TRBD1. CDR3: CASSSDRDTEAFF. CDR3 sequence (DNA): TGTGCCAGCAGTTCGGACAGGGACACTGAAGCTTTCTTT.